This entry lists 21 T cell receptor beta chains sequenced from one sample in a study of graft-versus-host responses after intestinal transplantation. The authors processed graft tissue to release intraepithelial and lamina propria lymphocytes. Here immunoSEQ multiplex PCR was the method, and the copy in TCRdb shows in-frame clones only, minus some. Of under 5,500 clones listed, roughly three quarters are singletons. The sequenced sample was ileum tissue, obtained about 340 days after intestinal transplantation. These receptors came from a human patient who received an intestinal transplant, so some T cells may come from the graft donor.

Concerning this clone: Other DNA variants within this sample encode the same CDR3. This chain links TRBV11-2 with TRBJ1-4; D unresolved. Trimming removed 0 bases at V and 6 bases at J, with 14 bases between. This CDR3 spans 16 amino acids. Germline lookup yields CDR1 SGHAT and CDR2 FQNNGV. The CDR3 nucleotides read TGTGCCAGCAGCTTAGATTTGGACTATTCCGATGAAAAACTGTTTTTT. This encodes CASSLDLDYSDEKLFF.

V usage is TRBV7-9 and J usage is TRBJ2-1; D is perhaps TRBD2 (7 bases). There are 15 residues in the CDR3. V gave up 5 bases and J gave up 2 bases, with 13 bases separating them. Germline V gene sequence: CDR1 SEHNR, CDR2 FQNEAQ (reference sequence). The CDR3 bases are TGTGCCAGCAGCCGTCCGGGGGGCCCCTACAATGAGCAGTTCTTC. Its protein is CASSRPGGPYNEQFF.

The CDR3 region is CASSQGQNYGYTF. The DNA of the CDR3 is TGTGCCAGCAGTCAGGGACAGAACTATGGCTACACCTTC. The J gene is TRBJ1-2, the V gene TRBV28, with TRBD1 matching over 7 bases. CDR3 size: 13 residues. Trimming removed 5 bases from V and 2 bases from J; junction bases left unmatched: 2. CDR1 is MDHEN and CDR2 is SYDVKM in the germline V gene.

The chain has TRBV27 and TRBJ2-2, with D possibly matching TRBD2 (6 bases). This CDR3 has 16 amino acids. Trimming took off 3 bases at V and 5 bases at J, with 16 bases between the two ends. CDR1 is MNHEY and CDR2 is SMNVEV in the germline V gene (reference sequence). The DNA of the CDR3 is TGTGCCAGCAGTTTGGGAGCCGGAGGGCTGACCGGGGAGCTGTTTTTT. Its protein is CASSLGAGGLTGELFF.

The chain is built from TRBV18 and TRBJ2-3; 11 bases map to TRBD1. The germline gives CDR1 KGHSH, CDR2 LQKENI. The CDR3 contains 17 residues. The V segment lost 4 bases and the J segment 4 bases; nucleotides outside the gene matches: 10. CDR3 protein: CASSLLPGQGVADTQYF. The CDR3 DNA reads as TGTGCCAGCTCACTACTTCCGGGACAGGGGGTTGCAGATACGCAGTATTTT.

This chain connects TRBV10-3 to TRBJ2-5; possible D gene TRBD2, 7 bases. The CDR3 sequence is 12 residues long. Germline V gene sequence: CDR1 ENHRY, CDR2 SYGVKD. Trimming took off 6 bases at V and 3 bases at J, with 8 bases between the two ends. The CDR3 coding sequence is TGTGCCATCAGAGGGGGGGAAGAGACCCAGTACTTC. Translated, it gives CAIRGGEETQYF.

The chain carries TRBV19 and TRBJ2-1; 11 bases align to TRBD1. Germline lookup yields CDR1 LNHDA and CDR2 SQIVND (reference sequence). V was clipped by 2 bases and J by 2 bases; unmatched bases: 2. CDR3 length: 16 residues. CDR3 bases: TGTGCCAGTAGTATAACGGGACAGGGGGCCTACAATGAGCAGTTCTTC. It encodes CASSITGQGAYNEQFF.

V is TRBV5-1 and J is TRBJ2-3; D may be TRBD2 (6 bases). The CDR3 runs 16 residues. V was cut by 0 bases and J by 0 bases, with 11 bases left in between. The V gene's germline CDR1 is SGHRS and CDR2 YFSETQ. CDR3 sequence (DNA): TGCGCCAGCAGCTTGGAGGGGACTCTAAGCACAGATACGCAGTATTTT. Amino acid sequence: CASSLEGTLSTDTQYF.

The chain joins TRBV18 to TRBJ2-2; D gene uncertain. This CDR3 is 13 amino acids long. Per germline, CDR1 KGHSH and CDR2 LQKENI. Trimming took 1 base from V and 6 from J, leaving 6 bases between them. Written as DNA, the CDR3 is TGTGCCAGCTCACCACTAGATTCCGGGGAGCTGTTTTTT. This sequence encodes CASSPLDSGELFF.

CDR3 loop: CASSLPGGAFF. The DNA of the CDR3 is TGTGCCAGCAGCTTGCCCGGGGGGGCTTTCTTT. The rearrangement uses TRBV6-5 and TRBJ1-1; TRBD1 is a possible D gene (5 bases). This CDR3 spans 11 amino acids. Germline values: CDR1 MNHEY, CDR2 SVGAGI. The V end was cut by 6 bases, the J end by 11 bases, with 13 bases between.

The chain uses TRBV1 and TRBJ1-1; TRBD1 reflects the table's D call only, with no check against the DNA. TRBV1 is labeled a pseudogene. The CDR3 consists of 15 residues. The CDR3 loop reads CTSSQDTGSVTEAFF. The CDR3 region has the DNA TGCACCAGCAGCCAAGATACAGGTTCGGTCACTGAAGCTTTCTTT.

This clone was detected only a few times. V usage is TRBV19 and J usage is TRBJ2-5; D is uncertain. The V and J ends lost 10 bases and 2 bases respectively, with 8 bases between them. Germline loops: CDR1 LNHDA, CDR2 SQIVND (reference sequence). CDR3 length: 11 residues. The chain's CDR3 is CATLEQETQYF. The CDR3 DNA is TGTGCCACCCTAGAGCAAGAGACCCAGTACTTC.

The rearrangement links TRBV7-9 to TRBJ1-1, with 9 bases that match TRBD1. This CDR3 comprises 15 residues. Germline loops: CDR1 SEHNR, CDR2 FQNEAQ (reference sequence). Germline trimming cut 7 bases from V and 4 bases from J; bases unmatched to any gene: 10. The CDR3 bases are TGTGCCAGCATGCACAGGGGGCTTGCGCCCACTGAAGCTTTCTTT. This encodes CASMHRGLAPTEAFF. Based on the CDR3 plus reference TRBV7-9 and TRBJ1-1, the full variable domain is DTGVSQNPRHKITKRGQNVTFRCDPISEHNRLYWYRQTLGQGPEFLTYFQNEAQLEKSRLLSDRFSAERPKGSFSTLEIQRTEQGDSAMYLCASMHRGLAPTEAFFGQGTRLTVV.

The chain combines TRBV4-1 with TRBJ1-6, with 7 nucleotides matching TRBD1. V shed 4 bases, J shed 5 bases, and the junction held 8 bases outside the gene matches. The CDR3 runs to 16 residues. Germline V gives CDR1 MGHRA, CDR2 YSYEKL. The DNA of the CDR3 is TGCGCCAGCAGCCGCTACACGACAGGGAATAATTCACCCCTCCACTTT. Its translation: CASSRYTTGNNSPLHF.

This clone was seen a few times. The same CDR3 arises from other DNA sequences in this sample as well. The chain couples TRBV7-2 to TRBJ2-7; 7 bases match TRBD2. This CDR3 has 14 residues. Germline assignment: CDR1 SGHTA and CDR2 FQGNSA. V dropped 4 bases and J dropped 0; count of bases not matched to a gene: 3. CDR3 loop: CASSWRGGSYEQYF. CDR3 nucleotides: TGTGCCAGCAGCTGGCGCGGGGGCTCCTACGAGCAGTACTTC.

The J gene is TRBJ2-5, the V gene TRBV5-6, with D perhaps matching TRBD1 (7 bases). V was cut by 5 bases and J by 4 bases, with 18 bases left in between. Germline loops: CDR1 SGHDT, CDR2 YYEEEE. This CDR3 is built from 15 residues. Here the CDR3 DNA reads TGTGCCAGCAGACACGGAGGGACAGCCGTAGAGACCCAGTACTTC. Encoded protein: CASRHGGTAVETQYF.

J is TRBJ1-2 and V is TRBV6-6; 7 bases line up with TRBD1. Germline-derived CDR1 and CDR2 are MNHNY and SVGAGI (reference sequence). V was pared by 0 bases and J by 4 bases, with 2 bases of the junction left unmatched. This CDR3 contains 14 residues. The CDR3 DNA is TGTGCCAGCAGTTACTCGGCAGGGGGCTATGGCTACACCTTC. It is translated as CASSYSAGGYGYTF.

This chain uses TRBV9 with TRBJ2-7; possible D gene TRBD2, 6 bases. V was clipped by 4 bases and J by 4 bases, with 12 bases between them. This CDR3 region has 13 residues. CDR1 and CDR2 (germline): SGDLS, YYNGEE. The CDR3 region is CASSPGRFYEQYF. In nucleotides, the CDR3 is TGTGCCAGCAGCCCGGGGAGGTTTTACGAGCAGTACTTC. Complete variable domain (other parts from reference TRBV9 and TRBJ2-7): DSGVTQTPKHLITATGQRVTLRCSPRSGDLSVYWYQQSLDQGLQFLIQYYNGEERAKGNILERFSAQQFPDLHSELNLSSLELGDSALYFCASSPGRFYEQYFGPGTRLTVT.

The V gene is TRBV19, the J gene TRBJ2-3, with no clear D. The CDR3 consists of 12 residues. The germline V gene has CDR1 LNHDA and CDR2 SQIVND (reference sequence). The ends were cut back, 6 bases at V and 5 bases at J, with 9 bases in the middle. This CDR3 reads CASRKTGDTQYF. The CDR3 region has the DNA TGTGCCAGTAGAAAGACGGGAGATACGCAGTATTTT.

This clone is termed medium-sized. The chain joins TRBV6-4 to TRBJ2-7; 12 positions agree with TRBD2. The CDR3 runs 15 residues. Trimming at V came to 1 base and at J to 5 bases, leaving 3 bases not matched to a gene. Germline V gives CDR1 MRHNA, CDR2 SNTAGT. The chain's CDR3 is CASSDFSSGRDEQYF. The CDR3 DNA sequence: TGTGCCAGCAGTGACTTCTCTAGCGGGAGGGACGAGCAGTACTTC.

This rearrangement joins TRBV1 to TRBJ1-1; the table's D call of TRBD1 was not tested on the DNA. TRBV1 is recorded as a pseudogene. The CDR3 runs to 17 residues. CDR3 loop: CTSSQADMGRENTEAFF. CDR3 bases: TGCACCAGCAGCCAGGCCGACATGGGGCGAGAGAACACTGAAGCTTTCTTT.